This T cell receptor (beta chain) came from a study of human T cells and chemical hapten exposure. The wider study: Slight differences in pooled library volume were the main source of varying TCR yields across samples. Study observations and caveats: The immune response of these alopecia patients might not match healthy individuals'. Counts of TCRs above 1 in 1000 frequency stayed unchanged with DPC sensitization.

The CDR3 extends over 15 amino acids. Trimming removed 4 bases from V and 8 bases from J, with 17 bases in between. Per germline, CDR1 MNHNS and CDR2 SASEGT. In the library, unique molecular identifiers were attached to individual cDNA molecules. TCRdb ran MiXCR on the RACE reads and lists one entry per CDR3 protein. The sample lists some 300,000 distinct CDR3 sequences, roughly 6% occurring once. The sample holds many counts of this clonotype. The antigen is unknown. Time point noted: pre-sensitization, week 0. The treatment here: therapeutic diphenylcyclopropenone sensitization with weekly scalp DPC. Material: whole blood, obtained in connection with sensitization to the hapten diphenylcyclopropenone (DPC). The chain employs TRBV6-1 and TRBJ1-4; TRBD1 might be the D (5 bases). The clonotype was recovered from a young woman with alopecia areata. Some clones in this sample may be carry-over from other donors' samples. CDR3 region: CASSAPGGPGEKLFF. DNA of the CDR3: TGTGCCAGCAGTGCCCCCGGGGGTCCGGGAGAAAAACTGTTTTTT.